Shown below are 28 T cell receptor beta chains from a single sample sequenced in a study of T cell responses to AZD1222 COVID-19 vaccine. Only in-frame clones appear in the TCRdb table, and some are missing; sequencing was by immunoSEQ multiplex PCR. The sample has 140,000 to 150,000 clones; 90% to 95% are singletons. The specimen comprised peripheral blood, sampled on day 0 of AZD1222 vaccination. Receptors were obtained from an adult in good health.

The chain carries TRBV28 and TRBJ2-1, with 9 positions matching TRBD2. V gave up 10 bases and J gave up 9 bases; unmatched junction bases: 13. Germline V gene data show CDR1 as MDHEN and CDR2 as SYDVKM. This CDR3 spans 14 amino acids. The CDR3: CATGGVAGAGEQFF. The CDR3 nucleotides read TGTGCCACCGGAGGAGTAGCGGGAGCTGGTGAGCAGTTCTTC.

This rearrangement joins TRBV6-5 to TRBJ2-1; D perhaps matches TRBD2 (6 bases). This CDR3 contains 15 residues. The ends were cut back, 2 bases at V and 2 bases at J, with 10 bases in the middle. Germline CDR1 MNHEY, CDR2 SVGAGI. The CDR3 loop reads CASSYSGPTYNEQFF. CDR3 nucleotide sequence: TGTGCCAGCAGTTACAGCGGGCCCACCTACAATGAGCAGTTCTTC.

V is TRBV10-3 and J is TRBJ2-1, with D possibly being TRBD2 (5 bases). The V and J ends lost 8 bases and 5 bases respectively, with 16 bases between them. The CDR3 spans 14 residues. Germline assignment: CDR1 ENHRY and CDR2 SYGVKD. The CDR3 loop is CAIRADSKNNEQFF. The CDR3, as DNA: TGTGCCATCCGCGCGGACTCTAAAAACAATGAGCAGTTCTTC.

The chain carries TRBV12-3 or TRBV12-4 and TRBJ2-1; 11 nucleotides match TRBD2. Unmatched junction bases numbered 4, after V lost 0 bases and J lost 15 bases. This CDR3 has 13 amino acids. CDR3 amino acids: CASSLASGTSGFF. CDR3 coding DNA: TGTGCCAGCAGTTTAGCGTCCGGGACTAGCGGGTTCTTC.

V and J are TRBV24-1 and TRBJ2-1; 8 bases are a match to TRBD2. After removal of 2 bases from V and 7 bases from J, the junction contained 6 bases not matched to a gene. CDR3 size: 15 residues. The germline CDR1 and CDR2 sequences are KGHDR and SFDVKD. In nucleotides, the CDR3 is TGTGCCACCAGTGATTCGCTAGCGGGCCGAAATGAGCAGTTCTTC. Translated, it gives CATSDSLAGRNEQFF.

This clone was counted many times. This chain uses TRBV5-6 with TRBJ1-3; 10 positions agree with TRBD1. The CDR3 spans 16 residues. J gave up 3 bases and V 0 bases, and 3 bases lay outside the gene matches. CDR1 is SGHDT and CDR2 is YYEEEE in the germline V gene. CDR3 bases: TGTGCCAGCAGCTTGGGGGACAGGGGCTTTGGAAACACCATATATTTT. Amino acid sequence: CASSLGDRGFGNTIYF.

This clone is a singleton in its sample. The chain couples TRBV30 to TRBJ1-4; the D gene is possibly TRBD1 (5 bases). V was cut by 3 bases and J by 8 bases, with 13 bases left in between. The germline CDR1 and CDR2 sequences are GTSNPN and SVGIG (reference sequence). CDR3 length: 13 amino acids. The CDR3 nucleotides are TGTGCCTGGAGCCCCAGGGTTGGAGAAAAACTGTTTTTT. Translation gives CAWSPRVGEKLFF.

The chain employs TRBV18 and TRBJ2-1; D is unresolved. CDR3 length: 13 residues. CDR1 is KGHSH and CDR2 is LQKENI in the germline V gene. The V end lost 4 bases, the J end lost 8 bases, and 12 bases lay between the germline ends. The CDR3 coding sequence is TGTGCCAGCTCACTCCCAAACCCAGATGAGCAGTTCTTC. Protein: CASSLPNPDEQFF.

This chain links TRBV20-1 with TRBJ1-1; D is possibly TRBD1 (5 bases). The CDR3 is 11 amino acids. Per the germline V gene, CDR1 is DFQATT and CDR2 is SNEGSKA (reference sequence). V shed 3 bases and J shed 9 bases, with 11 bases lying between them. Written as DNA, the CDR3 is TGCAGTGCTAGCGTCTGGGGGAAAGCTTTCTTT. It translates to CSASVWGKAFF.

The gene calls are TRBV7-8 and TRBJ1-2; D remains ambiguous. This CDR3 region has 14 residues. Germline V gene sequence: CDR1 SGHVS, CDR2 FQNEAQ. Deletions cut 5 bases from V and 0 bases from J, with 10 bases between. The CDR3, as DNA: TGTGCCAGCAGCCCTACCAGGCCTAACTATGGCTACACCTTC. Protein: CASSPTRPNYGYTF.

The chain employs TRBV28 and TRBJ1-1; 7 positions match TRBD1. V shed 6 bases and J 1 base; nucleotides not matched to a gene: 5. The CDR3 runs to 14 residues. The germline gives CDR1 MDHEN, CDR2 SYDVKM. CDR3 coding DNA: TGTGCCAGCAGAAACAGGGGCCCGAACACTGAAGCTTTCTTT. This sequence encodes CASRNRGPNTEAFF.

The V gene is TRBV27, the J gene TRBJ1-6; 11 nucleotides agree with TRBD1. V lost 0 bases and J lost 9; bases outside the gene matches: 7. Germline CDR1 is MNHEY and CDR2 is SMNVEV (reference sequence). The CDR3 extends over 17 amino acids. CDR3 nucleotide sequence: TGTGCCAGCAGTTTATCAGGACAGGGGGCGCGATTTTCACCCCTCCACTTT. It encodes CASSLSGQGARFSPLHF.

This sequence joins TRBV6-5 and TRBJ2-4; D is possibly TRBD2 (5 bases). Germline-derived CDR1 and CDR2 are MNHEY and SVGAGI. V lost 6 bases, J lost 0 bases, and 12 bases lay in between. The CDR3 spans 15 residues. This chain's CDR3 is CASSPGGLAKNIQYF. The CDR3 nucleotides read TGTGCCAGCAGCCCCGGAGGACTAGCCAAAAACATTCAGTACTTC.

The chain couples TRBV5-1 to TRBJ2-7; D perhaps matches TRBD1 (5 bases). Per the germline V gene, CDR1 is SGHRS and CDR2 is YFSETQ. The V and J ends lost 5 bases and 2 bases respectively, with 11 bases between them. The CDR3 covers 13 residues. Written as DNA, the CDR3 is TGCGCCAGCAGGCACGACAGTCCCTACGAGCAGTACTTC. Its protein product is CASRHDSPYEQYF.

The V gene is TRBV3-1 (or the pseudogene TRBV3-2), the J gene TRBJ1-1; a possible D gene is TRBD1 (5 bases). Germline values: CDR1 LGHDT, CDR2 YNNKEL (reference sequence). V lost 2 bases to trimming and J lost 1 base, with 8 bases between them. The CDR3 consists of 14 residues. The CDR3 nucleotides read TGTGCCAGCAGCCAACTCAGGGCGAACACTGAAGCTTTCTTT. Protein: CASSQLRANTEAFF.

The chain recombines TRBV5-5 with TRBJ2-5; a possible D gene is TRBD2 (6 bases). Per the germline V gene, CDR1 is SGHKS and CDR2 is YYEKEE (reference sequence). The CDR3 sequence is 16 residues long. Trimming took off 4 bases at V and 2 bases at J, with 18 bases between the two ends. In DNA form, the CDR3 reads TGTGCCAGCAGCCTGGGGGGTGGCATCGGTCAAGAGACCCAGTACTTC. This translates into CASSLGGGIGQETQYF.

The chain employs TRBV7-9 and TRBJ2-2, with TRBD1 identical over 8 bases. This CDR3 contains 14 residues. The germline CDR1 and CDR2 sequences are SEHNR and FQNEAQ (reference sequence). V gave up 5 bases and J gave up 3 bases; unmatched junction bases: 2. The CDR3, as DNA: TGTGCCAGCAGCACACAGGGGGACACCGGGGAGCTGTTTTTT. This gives the protein CASSTQGDTGELFF.

This clone appeared once. The rearrangement joins TRBV6-5 to TRBJ2-2; the D gene is possibly TRBD1 (5 bases). The CDR3 sequence is 16 residues long. Looked up from germline, CDR1 is MNHEY and CDR2 is SVGAGI. Trimming removed 1 base from V and 2 bases from J, with 11 bases in between. CDR3 DNA sequence: TGTGCCAGCAGTTACTTACGCAGGGTAAACACCGGGGAGCTGTTTTTT. Amino acids: CASSYLRRVNTGELFF.

About this clone itself: Other nucleotide sequences from this sample produce the same CDR3. This chain links TRBV30 with TRBJ2-2; D may be TRBD2 (6 bases). In germline, CDR1 is GTSNPN, CDR2 SVGIG (reference sequence). The CDR3 has 12 amino acids. The V and J ends lost 5 bases and 5 bases respectively, with 9 bases between them. The CDR3 sequence is CAWAEGTGELFF. The CDR3 nucleotides read TGTGCCTGGGCGGAGGGAACCGGGGAGCTGTTTTTT.

The J gene is TRBJ1-1, the V gene TRBV3-1 (or the pseudogene TRBV3-2); D is unresolved. This CDR3 region has 14 residues. Trimming pared 4 bases from V and 0 bases from J, leaving 9 bases between. Germline CDR1 is LGHDT and CDR2 is YNNKEL (reference sequence). CDR3 in amino acids: CASSPTVLNTEAFF. The CDR3 DNA follows: TGTGCCAGCAGCCCCACAGTTTTGAACACTGAAGCTTTCTTT.

The rearrangement joins TRBV29-1 to TRBJ2-2; D may match TRBD1 or TRBD2 (5 bases each). From germline, CDR1 is SQVTM and CDR2 ANQGSEA. The V and J ends lost 7 bases and 6 bases respectively, with 12 bases between them. The CDR3 is 12 amino acids. The CDR3 sequence: CSARGVPGELFF. Here the CDR3 DNA reads TGCAGCGCCAGAGGGGTCCCCGGGGAGCTGTTTTTT.

This chain uses TRBV11-2 with TRBJ2-4; D ambiguous. CDR3 length: 12 residues. Germline values: CDR1 SGHAT, CDR2 FQNNGV. V was shortened by 0 bases and J by 9 bases, with 6 bases between the two germline ends. CDR3 amino acids: CASSLEGFIQYF. The CDR3 DNA is TGTGCCAGCAGCTTAGAAGGGTTCATTCAGTACTTC. Looking up the rest from reference TRBV11-2 and TRBJ2-4 gives the full variable domain: EAGVAQSPRYKIIEKRQSVAFWCNPISGHATLYWYQQILGQGPKLLIQFQNNGVVDDSQLPKDRFSAERLKGVDSTLKIQPAKLEDSAVYLCASSLEGFIQYFGAGTRLSVL.

This chain links TRBV7-9 with TRBJ1-1; D not certain. Germline V CDR1 and CDR2: SEHNR, FQNEAQ (reference sequence). This CDR3 is 13 amino acids long. V was clipped by 3 bases and J by 3 bases, with 8 bases between them. This CDR3 is CASSLSRDTEAFF. The CDR3 DNA reads as TGTGCCAGCAGCTTGTCGAGGGACACTGAAGCTTTCTTT. The full variable domain, in which reference TRBV7-9 and TRBJ1-1 provide the parts outside the CDR3, is DTGVSQNPRHKITKRGQNVTFRCDPISEHNRLYWYRQTLGQGPEFLTYFQNEAQLEKSRLLSDRFSAERPKGSFSTLEIQRTEQGDSAMYLCASSLSRDTEAFFGQGTRLTVV.

This chain joins TRBV5-4 and TRBJ1-4, with D uncertain. V lost 0 bases, J lost 0 bases, and 6 bases lay in between. Germline CDR1 and CDR2: SGHNT and YYREEE (reference sequence). CDR3 length equals 15 residues. The CDR3, as DNA: TGTGCCAGCAGCTTGGCCAGTGCAACTAATGAAAAACTGTTTTTT. As protein: CASSLASATNEKLFF.

This chain links TRBV2 with TRBJ2-5; perhaps D is TRBD1 or TRBD2 (6 bases each). The CDR3 spans 14 residues. Between the trimmed V and J ends, which lost 4 bases and 1 base, there was a span of 10 bases. In germline, CDR1 is SNHLY, CDR2 FYNNEI. The CDR3: CASSVGGTQETQYF. The CDR3 coding sequence is TGTGCCAGCAGTGTGGGGGGCACCCAAGAGACCCAGTACTTC.

This chain links TRBV29-1 with TRBJ1-2; the D gene is possibly TRBD1 (6 bases). V lost 5 bases and J 7 bases, leaving 11 bases between the germline ends. This CDR3 region has 11 residues. Germline V lookup: CDR1 SQVTM, CDR2 ANQGSEA. Here the CDR3 DNA reads TGCAGCGTTTCAGGGGCCTTTGGCTACACCTTC. Translation gives CSVSGAFGYTF.

The CDR3: CASSQEGTVYNEQFF. CDR3 DNA: TGCGCCAGCAGCCAAGAGGGAACAGTCTACAATGAGCAGTTCTTC. The chain joins TRBV4-1 to TRBJ2-1; D remains ambiguous. The CDR3 is 15 amino acids. The germline CDR1 and CDR2 sequences are MGHRA and YSYEKL. Trimming took off 0 bases at V and 3 bases at J, with 9 bases between the two ends.

The chain couples TRBV3-1 (or the pseudogene TRBV3-2) to TRBJ2-1, with 8 bases identical to TRBD1. The germline V gene encodes CDR1 LGHDT and CDR2 YNNKEL (reference sequence). CDR3 size: 15 residues. J was trimmed by 10 bases and V by 4 bases; bases with no gene match: 12. In DNA form, the CDR3 reads TGTGCCAGCAGCCTCAGGGGGCGGGCGTTTGTGGAGCAGTTCTTC. Its translation: CASSLRGRAFVEQFF.